The clone carrying this T cell receptor beta chain was seen more than once but under ten times. Its cognate antigen is unknown. These data belong to a study of T cells after yellow fever vaccination. Notes on the study in general: Repertoires sorted by FACS could include abundant clonotypes that are contaminants from the bulk population. The booster saw the reappearance of most primary-vaccination clones (around 96% CD4, 88% CD8). A weaker secondary response peaked on day 5, the primary on day 15.

TCRdb analysed the 5' RACE reads with MiXCR anew, one entry per CDR3 protein. The profile covers 500,000 to 650,000 distinct CDR3 sequences, with approximately 13% appearing a single time and 15% taken by the ten largest. The CDR3 has 16 residues. Trimming took off 2 bases at V and 0 bases at J, with 14 bases between the two ends. Germline loops: CDR1 SGHTA, CDR2 FQGNSA. The chain links TRBV7-2 to TRBJ2-7, with a possible D match to TRBD2 (6 bases). This TCR was recovered from a man aged 25-40 years who received the YFV17D yellow fever vaccine. The source material was PBMCs, sampled on the day of the yellow fever booster vaccination. CDR3 in DNA: TGTGCCAGCAGCTTAATCGGAGGGCAAAGCTCCTACGAGCAGTACTTC. Its protein is CASSLIGGQSSYEQYF. Based on the CDR3 plus reference TRBV7-2 and TRBJ2-7, the full variable domain is GAGVSQSPSNKVTEKGKDVELRCDPISGHTALYWYRQSLGQGLEFLIYFQGNSAPDKSGLPSDRFSAERTGGSVSTLTIQRTQQEDSAVYLCASSLIGGQSSYEQYFGPGTRLTVT.